Listed below are T cell receptor beta chains from one sample, sequenced in a study of blood T cell repertoires in COVID-19. Here immunoSEQ multiplex PCR was the method, and the copy in TCRdb shows in-frame clones only, minus some. The data show some 180,000 clones, just under 85% seen once. The source material was peripheral blood. The source of these receptors is a woman aged 80 or over with COVID-19, enrolled during active disease. Both conserved end residues are part of each CDR3. Fields, in order: clone size, J gene, D gene, V gene, CDR3 protein, CDR3 DNA. A D gene is named only where the DNA matches it firmly. Only some rows state a clone size, as once, few, many or a class for expanded clones.

size: -
J: TRBJ2-1
D: -
V: TRBV7-2
CDR3: CASSHRVGSYNEQFF
DNA: TGTGCCAGCAGCCACAGGGTTGGGTCCTACAATGAGCAGTTCTTC

size: -
J: TRBJ2-3
D: -
V: TRBV6-5
CDR3: CASSPPGTDTQYF
DNA: TGTGCCAGCAGTCCACCAGGCACAGATACGCAGTATTTT

size: -
J: TRBJ2-3
D: TRBD1
V: TRBV30
CDR3: CAWSVRGFRQGWGTDTQYF
DNA: TGTGCCTGGAGTGTACGCGGGTTCCGACAGGGATGGGGCACAGATACGCAGTATTTT

size: -
J: TRBJ2-5
D: TRBD2
V: TRBV6-5
CDR3: CASRSSGGLETQYF
DNA: TGTGCCAGCAGGAGTAGCGGGGGTTTGGAGACCCAGTACTTC

size: -
J: TRBJ2-6
D: TRBD1
V: TRBV19
CDR3: CASSFLGSDRGGANVLTF
DNA: TGTGCCAGTAGTTTTTTGGGGTCCGACAGGGGTGGGGCCAACGTCCTGACTTTC

size: -
J: TRBJ2-7
D: -
V: TRBV7-5
CDR3: CARSPRGGFVYEQYF
DNA: TGTGCCAGAAGCCCGAGGGGAGGGTTTGTATACGAGCAGTACTTC

size: -
J: TRBJ1-1
D: -
V: TRBV30
CDR3: CAWSVTENTEAFF
DNA: TGTGCCTGGAGTGTAACAGAGAACACTGAAGCTTTCTTT

size: -
J: TRBJ2-1
D: -
V: TRBV7-2
CDR3: CASSSFALAAFF
DNA: TGTGCCAGCAGCTCCTTCGCCCTAGCCGCGTTCTTC

size: -
J: TRBJ1-6
D: TRBD1
V: TRBV11-2
CDR3: CASSLATGVGSPLHF
DNA: TGTGCCAGCAGCTTAGCGACAGGGGTTGGCTCACCCCTCCACTTT

size: -
J: TRBJ2-7
D: TRBD1
V: TRBV6-5
CDR3: CASGGDRAYEQYF
DNA: TGTGCCAGCGGCGGGGACAGGGCGTACGAGCAGTACTTC

size: -
J: TRBJ2-3
D: TRBD2
V: TRBV9
CDR3: CASSISGVTDTQYF
DNA: TGTGCCAGCAGCATTAGCGGGGTCACAGATACGCAGTATTTT

size: -
J: TRBJ2-3
D: TRBD2
V: TRBV6-2/TRBV6-3
CDR3: CASSSLAGGSTDTQYF
DNA: TGTGCCAGCAGTTCCTTAGCGGGGGGAAGCACAGATACGCAGTATTTT

size: -
J: TRBJ2-3
D: -
V: TRBV6-1
CDR3: CASSDVTDTQYF
DNA: TGTGCCAGCAGTGATGTAACAGATACGCAGTATTTT

size: -
J: TRBJ1-1
D: -
V: TRBV18
CDR3: CASSPTGNTEAFF
DNA: TGTGCCAGCTCACCGACAGGGAACACTGAAGCTTTCTTT

size: -
J: TRBJ1-6
D: -
V: TRBV30
CDR3: CAWHTGGMYNSPLHF
DNA: TGTGCCTGGCACACAGGAGGGATGTATAATTCACCCCTCCACTTT

size: -
J: TRBJ2-3
D: TRBD1
V: TRBV29-1
CDR3: CSVAATGDYTDTQYF
DNA: TGCAGCGTTGCAGCCACAGGGGATTATACAGATACGCAGTATTTT

size: -
J: TRBJ1-5
D: -
V: TRBV7-9
CDR3: CASSFPGGNQPQHF
DNA: TGTGCCAGCAGCTTCCCAGGGGGCAATCAGCCCCAGCATTTT

size: -
J: TRBJ2-1
D: TRBD1
V: TRBV6-4
CDR3: CASSWTGGGEQFF
DNA: TGTGCCAGCAGTTGGACAGGGGGAGGTGAGCAGTTCTTC

size: -
J: TRBJ1-3
D: TRBD1
V: TRBV7-2
CDR3: CASSRRQGAGGNTIYF
DNA: TGTGCCAGCAGCAGAAGACAGGGGGCGGGAGGAAACACCATATATTTT

size: -
J: TRBJ1-4
D: -
V: TRBV6-6
CDR3: CASRIQEITNEKLFF
DNA: TGTGCCAGCAGGATACAGGAGATAACTAATGAAAAACTGTTTTTT

size: -
J: TRBJ2-1
D: -
V: TRBV19
CDR3: CASTLWTGEQFF
DNA: TGTGCCAGCACCCTATGGACTGGCGAGCAGTTCTTC

size: -
J: TRBJ1-1
D: TRBD1
V: TRBV24-1
CDR3: CATSEETGGRPFF
DNA: TGTGCCACCAGTGAGGAGACAGGGGGCCGGCCTTTCTTT

size: once
J: TRBJ1-2
D: TRBD1
V: TRBV5-4
CDR3: CASSPGQGASYGYTF
DNA: TGTGCCAGCAGCCCCGGACAGGGAGCTAGCTATGGCTACACCTTC

size: -
J: TRBJ2-5
D: TRBD1
V: TRBV5-1
CDR3: CASSHGTGEETQYF
DNA: TGCGCCAGCAGCCATGGGACAGGGGAAGAGACCCAGTACTTC

size: -
J: TRBJ2-5
D: TRBD1
V: TRBV18
CDR3: CASSRTGEQETQYF
DNA: TGTGCCAGCTCACGCACAGGGGAACAGGAGACCCAGTACTTC

size: -
J: TRBJ1-1
D: -
V: TRBV5-4
CDR3: CASSLGLQAFF
DNA: TGTGCCAGCAGCTTGGGACTCCAAGCTTTCTTT

size: -
J: TRBJ1-1
D: TRBD1
V: TRBV19
CDR3: CASSPDRATEAFF
DNA: TGTGCCAGTAGTCCCGACAGGGCCACTGAAGCTTTCTTT

size: -
J: TRBJ1-4
D: -
V: TRBV7-6
CDR3: CASSSRAGPNEKLFF
DNA: TGTGCCAGCAGCTCCAGGGCTGGGCCTAATGAAAAACTGTTTTTT

size: once
J: TRBJ1-2
D: -
V: TRBV7-9
CDR3: CASSSGAPNYGYTF
DNA: TGTGCCAGCAGCTCAGGGGCTCCTAACTATGGCTACACCTTC

size: -
J: TRBJ2-5
D: TRBD1
V: TRBV6-2/TRBV6-3
CDR3: CASSFGQGVGETQYF
DNA: TGTGCCAGCAGTTTTGGACAGGGGGTCGGCGAGACCCAGTACTTC

size: once
J: TRBJ2-3
D: -
V: TRBV12-3/TRBV12-4
CDR3: CASSRVAVDTQYF
DNA: TGTGCCAGCAGCCGCGTCGCGGTGGATACGCAGTATTTT

size: -
J: TRBJ2-1
D: -
V: TRBV19
CDR3: CASSAKLAFSYNEQFF
DNA: TGTGCCAGTAGTGCAAAACTAGCTTTCTCCTACAATGAGCAGTTCTTC

size: -
J: TRBJ1-6
D: -
V: TRBV19
CDR3: CASSMGWQASSPLHF
DNA: TGTGCCAGTAGTATGGGCTGGCAGGCGAGTTCACCCCTCCACTTT

size: -
J: TRBJ2-7
D: -
V: TRBV7-9
CDR3: CLSLGDEQYF
DNA: TGTTTATCCCTAGGGGACGAGCAGTACTTC

size: few
J: TRBJ2-3
D: TRBD1
V: TRBV7-3
CDR3: CASSRDRGWDTQYF
DNA: TGTGCCAGCAGCCGGGACAGGGGTTGGGATACGCAGTATTTT

size: few
J: TRBJ1-1
D: TRBD1
V: TRBV7-7
CDR3: CASSLDRGSEAFF
DNA: TGTGCTAGCAGCTTAGACAGGGGTTCTGAAGCTTTCTTT